The 20 T cell receptor beta chains reported below all come from one sample, sequenced in a study of blood T cell repertoires in COVID-19. Clones were read by immunoSEQ multiplex PCR, and TCRdb kept only the in-frame ones, dropping some. The sample shows under 150,000 clones, approximately 79% of them seen only once. The material sequenced was peripheral blood. The receptors were sampled from a man in his fifties or sixties with active or convalescent COVID-19.

The chain employs TRBV28 and TRBJ2-7; perhaps TRBD2 as D (6 bases). V lost 2 bases to trimming and J lost 3 bases, with 11 bases between them. Germline lookup yields CDR1 MDHEN and CDR2 SYDVKM. The CDR3 length is 14 residues. The CDR3 protein is CASSLPGLSYEQYF. The CDR3 nucleotides read TGTGCCAGCAGTTTACCGGGACTTAGCTACGAGCAGTACTTC.

The chain carries TRBV5-8 and TRBJ2-3; TRBD2 matches at 9 bases. This CDR3 is 17 amino acids long. The germline V gene has CDR1 SGHTS and CDR2 YDEGEE. J lost 4 bases, V lost 4 bases, and 13 bases had no gene match. CDR3 loop: CASSLGVAGVMADTQYF. The CDR3 DNA sequence: TGTGCCAGCAGCCTGGGGGTAGCGGGAGTTATGGCAGATACGCAGTATTTT.

This chain links TRBV9 with TRBJ2-7; D gene unclear. Germline V lookup: CDR1 SGDLS, CDR2 YYNGEE. V was clipped by 6 bases and J by 4 bases, with 14 bases between them. The CDR3 spans 13 residues. The CDR3: CASTSAPGYEQYF. The CDR3 DNA reads TGTGCCAGCACCTCCGCGCCCGGGTACGAGCAGTACTTC. The full variable domain, its missing parts supplied by reference TRBV9 and TRBJ2-7, is DSGVTQTPKHLITATGQRVTLRCSPRSGDLSVYWYQQSLDQGLQFLIQYYNGEERAKGNILERFSAQQFPDLHSELNLSSLELGDSALYFCASTSAPGYEQYFGPGTRLTVT.

The V call is TRBV9, the J call TRBJ2-5; 10 nucleotides line up with TRBD1. The CDR3 covers 14 residues. Germline V gene data show CDR1 as SGDLS and CDR2 as YYNGEE. The V gene end was trimmed by 3 bases and the J gene end by 5 bases; junction bases not matched to a gene: 4. This chain's CDR3 is CASSATGGLETQYF. CDR3 coding DNA: TGTGCCAGCAGCGCGACAGGGGGCCTTGAGACCCAGTACTTC. The full variable domain, rest sourced from reference TRBV9 and TRBJ2-5, is DSGVTQTPKHLITATGQRVTLRCSPRSGDLSVYWYQQSLDQGLQFLIQYYNGEERAKGNILERFSAQQFPDLHSELNLSSLELGDSALYFCASSATGGLETQYFGPGTRLLVL.

The V and J genes are TRBV4-2 and TRBJ2-1, with D possibly matching TRBD2 (6 bases). This CDR3 comprises 16 residues. The germline V and J ends were trimmed by 0 bases and 3 bases, with 12 bases remaining between them. Germline V gives CDR1 LGHNA, CDR2 YNFKEQ. CDR3 DNA: TGTGCCAGCAGCCAAGAAGGGACTGCTTTCTACAATGAGCAGTTCTTC. It is translated as CASSQEGTAFYNEQFF.

J is TRBJ2-7 and V is TRBV7-6; 9 bases align to TRBD2. The J segment lost 6 bases and the V segment lost 5 bases, leaving 5 bases of the junction unmatched. The germline gives CDR1 SGHVS, CDR2 FNYEAQ. The CDR3 spans 13 residues. The CDR3 sequence is CASSPGLAFEQYF. The DNA of the CDR3 is TGTGCCAGCAGCCCCGGACTAGCGTTCGAGCAGTACTTC.

The chain has TRBV29-1 and TRBJ1-1; TRBD1 might be the D (6 bases). The ends were cut back, 4 bases at V and 2 bases at J, with 8 bases in the middle. The CDR3 spans 12 residues. The germline V gene has CDR1 SQVTM and CDR2 ANQGSEA. The CDR3 sequence is CSVAGANTEAFF. CDR3 nucleotides: TGCAGCGTTGCAGGGGCTAACACTGAAGCTTTCTTT. The whole variable domain, remainder taken from reference TRBV29-1 and TRBJ1-1, is SAVISQKPSRDICQRGTSLTIQCQVDSQVTMMFWYRQQPGQSLTLIATANQGSEATYESGFVIDKFPISRPNLTFSTLTVSNMSPEDSSIYLCSVAGANTEAFFGQGTRLTVV.

The J gene is TRBJ1-6, the V gene TRBV27; 10 bases are shared with TRBD1. Germline V gene sequence: CDR1 MNHEY, CDR2 SMNVEV (reference sequence). V lost 4 bases to trimming and J lost 10 bases; unmatched junction nucleotides: 4. The CDR3 is 14 residues long. This chain's CDR3 is CASSSGTGVSPLHF. Here the CDR3 DNA reads TGTGCCAGCAGTTCCGGGACAGGGGTCTCACCCCTCCACTTT.

The rearrangement joins TRBV7-9 to TRBJ2-1; D perhaps matches TRBD2 (7 bases). The CDR3 is 14 residues long. V shed 1 base and J shed 6 bases, with 10 bases lying between them. Germline loops: CDR1 SEHNR, CDR2 FQNEAQ (reference sequence). The CDR3, as DNA: TGTGCCAGCAGCTTAGGCGGGGGCCTCAATGAGCAGTTCTTC. It specifies CASSLGGGLNEQFF.

The chain carries TRBV2 and TRBJ2-1; 14 bases align to TRBD2. The V and J ends lost 6 bases and 6 bases, in that order; junction bases with no gene match: 4. The CDR3 runs to 15 residues. CDR1 is SNHLY, CDR2 FYNNEI, per germline. The CDR3, as DNA: TGTGCCAGCAGGGGGACTAGCGGGAGAGGCAATGAGCAGTTCTTC. Translated, it gives CASRGTSGRGNEQFF. The variable domain in full, completed from reference TRBV2 and TRBJ2-1, reads EPEVTQTPSHQVTQMGQEVILRCVPISNHLYFYWYRQILGQKVEFLVSFYNNEISEKSEIFDDQFSVERPDGSNFTLKIRSTKLEDSAMYFCASRGTSGRGNEQFFGPGTRLTVL.

In this sample, this clone turned up a few times. The chain combines TRBV28 with TRBJ1-6; no clear D. The CDR3 is 14 amino acids. CDR1 is MDHEN and CDR2 is SYDVKM in the germline V gene. The V gene lost 3 bases and the J gene lost 7 bases, with 10 bases spanning the gap. CDR3 nucleotides: TGTGCCAGCAGTTTCCGGGGATCCAATTCACCCCTCCACTTT. Translated, it gives CASSFRGSNSPLHF.

V usage is TRBV23-1 and J usage is TRBJ2-7, with D hard to call. TRBV23-1 is sorted into the ORF group, with uncertain function. The V end lost 5 bases, the J end lost 4 bases, and 15 bases lay between the germline ends. The CDR3 has 14 residues. The CDR3 nucleotides read TGCGCCAGCAGTTCCCGGTTTGCCTCGTACGAGCAGTACTTC. This sequence encodes CASSSRFASYEQYF.

V and J are TRBV12-3 or TRBV12-4 and TRBJ1-2; TRBD1 agrees at 8 bases. The CDR3 is 13 amino acids. Unmatched junction bases numbered 11, after V lost 3 bases and J lost 14 bases. The CDR3 sequence is CASSLDRVGVETF. In DNA form, the CDR3 reads TGTGCCAGCAGTTTGGACAGGGTGGGGGTCGAAACCTTC.

This clone was recorded once. The rearrangement uses TRBV25-1 and TRBJ2-7; 9 nucleotides line up with TRBD1. This CDR3 is 15 amino acids long. In germline, CDR1 is MGHDK, CDR2 SYGVNS. The junction had 6 bases not matched to a gene; V was cut back by 6 bases and J by 0 bases. CDR3 sequence (DNA): TGTGCCAGCAGACCGGGACAGGGCCTCTCCTACGAGCAGTACTTC. Its translation: CASRPGQGLSYEQYF.

V usage is TRBV25-1 and J usage is TRBJ1-1; D might be TRBD1 (5 bases). CDR1 is MGHDK, CDR2 SYGVNS, per germline. V lost 0 bases to trimming and J lost 4 bases, with 9 bases between them. The CDR3 is 14 amino acids. The CDR3 reads CASSEYGGSTEAFF. CDR3 bases: TGTGCCAGCAGTGAATATGGGGGGTCCACTGAAGCTTTCTTT.

This chain uses TRBV4-2 with TRBJ2-1, with 8 bases lining up with TRBD2. CDR3 length: 15 amino acids. Germline V gives CDR1 LGHNA, CDR2 YNFKEQ. Losses at the gene ends were 1 base for V and 5 bases for J; bases not matched to a gene: 4. The DNA for the CDR3 is TGTGCCAGCAGCCAAGCGGGAGGGTGGGACAATGAGCAGTTCTTC. Protein: CASSQAGGWDNEQFF.

This chain joins TRBV19 and TRBJ2-4; D might be TRBD2 (6 bases). Germline values: CDR1 LNHDA, CDR2 SQIVND (reference sequence). The V gene lost 6 bases and the J gene lost 0 bases, with 21 bases spanning the gap. This CDR3 has 18 amino acids. In DNA form, the CDR3 reads TGTGCCAGTAGCCCCGACGCACCGGGACTGATAGCCAAAAACATTCAGTACTTC. Its protein is CASSPDAPGLIAKNIQYF.

This clone has a single count. The chain employs TRBV28 and TRBJ2-7; tentatively, D is TRBD2 (6 bases). The length of the CDR3 is 13 residues. Trimming cost V 3 bases and J 3 bases, with 9 bases left between them. Germline CDR1 is MDHEN and CDR2 is SYDVKM. The CDR3 nucleotides read TGTGCCAGCAGTTTGGGGGGTAGCTACGAGCAGTACTTC. Translation: CASSLGGSYEQYF.

The chain combines TRBV5-1 with TRBJ2-5, with 8 bases aligning to TRBD1. Germline CDR1 reads SGHRS; CDR2 reads YFSETQ. The junction had 9 bases not matched to a gene; V was cut back by 6 bases and J by 5 bases. The CDR3 totals 14 residues. CDR3 DNA sequence: TGCGCCAGCACTACAACAGGGGGACAGGAGACCCAGTACTTC. Its translation: CASTTTGGQETQYF.

This sequence joins TRBV4-2 and TRBJ1-2; no definite D call. CDR1 and CDR2 (germline): LGHNA, YNFKEQ. V was shortened by 0 bases and J by 0 bases, with 5 bases between the two germline ends. This CDR3 region has 14 residues. CDR3 nucleotides: TGTGCCAGCAGCCAAGATGTAGCTAACTATGGCTACACCTTC. It is translated as CASSQDVANYGYTF.